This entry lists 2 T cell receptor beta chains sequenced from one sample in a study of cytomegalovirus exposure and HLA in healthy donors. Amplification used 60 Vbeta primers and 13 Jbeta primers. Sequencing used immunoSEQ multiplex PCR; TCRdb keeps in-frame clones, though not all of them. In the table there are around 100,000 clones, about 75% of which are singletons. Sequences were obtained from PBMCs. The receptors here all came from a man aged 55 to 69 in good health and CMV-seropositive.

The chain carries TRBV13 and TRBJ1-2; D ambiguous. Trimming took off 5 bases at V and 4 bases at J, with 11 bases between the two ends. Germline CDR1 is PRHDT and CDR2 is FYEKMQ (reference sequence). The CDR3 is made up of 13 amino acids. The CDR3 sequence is CASSQAGFYGYTF. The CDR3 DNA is TGTGCCAGCAGCCAGGCGGGCTTCTATGGCTACACCTTC.

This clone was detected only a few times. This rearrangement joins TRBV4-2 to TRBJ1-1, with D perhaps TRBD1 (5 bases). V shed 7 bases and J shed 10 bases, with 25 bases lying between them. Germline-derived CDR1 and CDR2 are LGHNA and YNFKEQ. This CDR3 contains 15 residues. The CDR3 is CASTSAGTGVLGAFF. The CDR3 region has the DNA TGTGCCAGCACCTCAGCAGGGACGGGGGTACTGGGAGCTTTCTTT.